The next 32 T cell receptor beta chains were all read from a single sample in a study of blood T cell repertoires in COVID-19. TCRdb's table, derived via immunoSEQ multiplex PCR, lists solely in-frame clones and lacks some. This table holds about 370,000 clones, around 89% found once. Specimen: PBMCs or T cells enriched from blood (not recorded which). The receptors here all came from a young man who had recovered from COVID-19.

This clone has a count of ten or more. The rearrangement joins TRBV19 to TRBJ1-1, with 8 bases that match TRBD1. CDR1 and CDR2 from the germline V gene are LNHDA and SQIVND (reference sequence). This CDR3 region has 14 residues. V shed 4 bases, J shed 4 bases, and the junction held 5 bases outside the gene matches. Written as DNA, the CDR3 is TGTGCCAGTAGTACAGGGGGCATGGGCACTGAAGCTTTCTTT. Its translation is CASSTGGMGTEAFF.

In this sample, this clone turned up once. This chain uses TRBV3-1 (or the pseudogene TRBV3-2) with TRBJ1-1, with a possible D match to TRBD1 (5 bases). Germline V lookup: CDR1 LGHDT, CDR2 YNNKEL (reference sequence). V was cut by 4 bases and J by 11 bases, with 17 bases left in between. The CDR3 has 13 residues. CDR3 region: CASSPLGPAQAFF. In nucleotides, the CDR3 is TGTGCCAGCAGCCCCCTGGGGCCCGCCCAGGCTTTCTTT.

The CDR3 region has the DNA TGTGCCAGCTCACGAGGGACAACTACTAACTATGGCTACACCTTC. Protein sequence: CASSRGTTTNYGYTF. The V call is TRBV18, the J call TRBJ1-2; D is perhaps TRBD1 (6 bases). Trimming left V 4 bases short and J 0 bases short, with 12 bases between. Germline assignment: CDR1 KGHSH and CDR2 LQKENI. This CDR3 contains 15 residues.

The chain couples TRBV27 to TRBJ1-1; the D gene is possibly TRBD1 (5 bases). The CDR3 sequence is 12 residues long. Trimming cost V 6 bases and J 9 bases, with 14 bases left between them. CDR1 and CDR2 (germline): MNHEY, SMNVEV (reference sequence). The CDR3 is CASSLTAGQAFF. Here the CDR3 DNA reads TGTGCCAGCAGCCTAACCGCGGGGCAAGCTTTCTTT.

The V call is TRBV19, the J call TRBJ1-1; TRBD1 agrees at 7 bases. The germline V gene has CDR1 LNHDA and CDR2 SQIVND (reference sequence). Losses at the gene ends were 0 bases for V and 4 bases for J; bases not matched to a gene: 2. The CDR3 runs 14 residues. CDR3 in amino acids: CASSIDTGVTEAFF. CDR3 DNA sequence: TGTGCCAGTAGTATAGATACAGGGGTCACTGAAGCTTTCTTT. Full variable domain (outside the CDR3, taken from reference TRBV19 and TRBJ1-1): DGGITQSPKYLFRKEGQNVTLSCEQNLNHDAMYWYRQDPGQGLRLIYYSQIVNDFQKGDIAEGYSVSREKKESFPLTVTSAQKNPTAFYLCASSIDTGVTEAFFGQGTRLTVV.

CDR3 loop: CASRGQGAEKLFF. For the CDR3, the DNA is TGTGCCAGCAGGGGACAGGGGGCTGAAAAACTGTTTTTT. This chain joins TRBV4-2 and TRBJ1-4; the match to TRBD1 covers 12 bases. The germline gives CDR1 LGHNA, CDR2 YNFKEQ. V shed 6 bases and J 7 bases; nucleotides not matched to a gene: 0. This CDR3 region has 13 residues.

This CDR3 is CASRPPGPKPESSYNEQFF. The CDR3, as DNA: TGTGCCAGCCGTCCACCAGGCCCGAAACCCGAGAGCTCCTACAATGAGCAGTTCTTC. This chain joins TRBV4-2 and TRBJ2-1; no clear D gene. The CDR3 is 19 residues long. Trimming shortened V by 8 bases and J by 0 bases, and 26 bases separated the two germline ends. Per germline, CDR1 LGHNA and CDR2 YNFKEQ.

CDR3 sequence (DNA): TGTGCCAGCAGTTACATGGGTGCGGGTGAAAAACTGTTTTTT. Translated: CASSYMGAGEKLFF. This chain links TRBV6-5 with TRBJ1-4; D gene unclear. The CDR3 has 14 amino acids. V was clipped by 2 bases and J by 7 bases, with 11 bases between them. The V gene's germline CDR1 is MNHEY and CDR2 SVGAGI.

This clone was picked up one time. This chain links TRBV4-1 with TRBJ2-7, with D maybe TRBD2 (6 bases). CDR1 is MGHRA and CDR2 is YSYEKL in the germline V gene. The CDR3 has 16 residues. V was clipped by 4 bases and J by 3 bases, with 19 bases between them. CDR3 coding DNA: TGCGCCAGCAGCCCGGAGTCGGCGGGCGGGATCTACGAGCAGTACTTC. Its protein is CASSPESAGGIYEQYF.

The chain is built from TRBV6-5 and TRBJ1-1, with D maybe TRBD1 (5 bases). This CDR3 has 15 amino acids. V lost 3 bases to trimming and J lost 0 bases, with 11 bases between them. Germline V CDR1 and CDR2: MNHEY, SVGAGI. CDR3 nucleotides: TGTGCCAGCAGTTATGGGGGGACTATGAACACTGAAGCTTTCTTT. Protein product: CASSYGGTMNTEAFF.

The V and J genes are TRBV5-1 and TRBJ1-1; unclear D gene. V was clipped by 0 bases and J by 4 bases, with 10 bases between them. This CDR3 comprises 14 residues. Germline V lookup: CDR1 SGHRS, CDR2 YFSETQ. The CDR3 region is CASSLGQLRTEAFF. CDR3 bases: TGCGCCAGCAGCTTGGGCCAACTACGCACTGAAGCTTTCTTT. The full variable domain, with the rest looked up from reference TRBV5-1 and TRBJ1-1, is KAGVTQTPRYLIKTRGQQVTLSCSPISGHRSVSWYQQTPGQGLQFLFEYFSETQRNKGNFPGRFSGRQFSNSRSEMNVSTLELGDSALYLCASSLGQLRTEAFFGQGTRLTVV.

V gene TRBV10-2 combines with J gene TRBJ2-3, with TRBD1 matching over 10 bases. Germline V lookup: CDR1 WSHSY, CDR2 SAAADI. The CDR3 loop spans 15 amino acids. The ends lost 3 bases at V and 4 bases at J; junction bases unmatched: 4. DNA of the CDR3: TGCGCCAGCAGTGAACGGGACAGGGGCGCAGATACGCAGTATTTT. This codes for CASSERDRGADTQYF.

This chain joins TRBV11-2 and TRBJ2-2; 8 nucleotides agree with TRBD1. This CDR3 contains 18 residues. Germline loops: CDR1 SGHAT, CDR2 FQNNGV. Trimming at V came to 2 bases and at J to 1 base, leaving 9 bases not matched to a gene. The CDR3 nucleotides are TGTGCCAGCAGCTTATTCCCCAGGACAGGGCAGAACACCGGGGAGCTGTTTTTT. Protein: CASSLFPRTGQNTGELFF.

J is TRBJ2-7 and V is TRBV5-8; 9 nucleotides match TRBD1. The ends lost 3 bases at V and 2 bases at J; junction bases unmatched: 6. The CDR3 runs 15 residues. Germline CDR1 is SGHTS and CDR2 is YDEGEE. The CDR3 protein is CASSWGTGLAYEQYF. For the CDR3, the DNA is TGTGCCAGCAGCTGGGGGACAGGGCTCGCCTACGAGCAGTACTTC.

CDR3 protein: CASSLAGAHEQFF. Here the CDR3 DNA reads TGTGCCAGCAGCTTAGCGGGAGCGCATGAGCAGTTCTTC. This chain links TRBV5-4 with TRBJ2-1; 8 bases line up with TRBD2. Trimming at V came to 2 bases and at J to 8 bases, leaving 3 bases not matched to a gene. The CDR3 consists of 13 residues. Germline V gene sequence: CDR1 SGHNT, CDR2 YYREEE (reference sequence).

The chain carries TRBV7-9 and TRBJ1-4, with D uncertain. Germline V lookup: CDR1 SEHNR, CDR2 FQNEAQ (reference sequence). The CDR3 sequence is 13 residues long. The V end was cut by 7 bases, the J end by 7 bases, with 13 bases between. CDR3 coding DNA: TGTGCCAGCATCCAGGCCTTGGGTGAAAAACTGTTTTTT. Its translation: CASIQALGEKLFF.

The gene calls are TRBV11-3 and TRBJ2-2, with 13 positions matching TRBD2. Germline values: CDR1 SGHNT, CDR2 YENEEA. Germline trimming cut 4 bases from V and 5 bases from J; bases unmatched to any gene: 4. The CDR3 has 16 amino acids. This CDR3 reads CASSSRTSGGTGELFF. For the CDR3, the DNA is TGTGCCAGCAGCTCCCGGACTAGCGGGGGTACCGGGGAGCTGTTTTTT. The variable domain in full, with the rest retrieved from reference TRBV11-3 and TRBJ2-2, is EAGVVQSPRYKIIEKKQPVAFWCNPISGHNTLYWYLQNLGQGPELLIRYENEEAVDDSQLPKDRFSAERLKGVDSTLKIQPAELGDSAVYLCASSSRTSGGTGELFFGEGSRLTVL.

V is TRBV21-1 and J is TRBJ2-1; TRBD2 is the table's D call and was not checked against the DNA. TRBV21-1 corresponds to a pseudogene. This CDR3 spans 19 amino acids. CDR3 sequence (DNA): TGTGCCAGTTCCTCTTCGGGACTAGCGGGGGGAGACGGCTACAATGAGCAGTTCTTC. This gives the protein CASSSSGLAGGDGYNEQFF.

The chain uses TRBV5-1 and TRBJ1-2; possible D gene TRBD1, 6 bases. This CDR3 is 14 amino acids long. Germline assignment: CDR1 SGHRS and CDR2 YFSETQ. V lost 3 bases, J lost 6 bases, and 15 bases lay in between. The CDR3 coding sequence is TGCGCCAGCAGCTCTCGTAACCCAGGGGATGGCTACACCTTC. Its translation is CASSSRNPGDGYTF.

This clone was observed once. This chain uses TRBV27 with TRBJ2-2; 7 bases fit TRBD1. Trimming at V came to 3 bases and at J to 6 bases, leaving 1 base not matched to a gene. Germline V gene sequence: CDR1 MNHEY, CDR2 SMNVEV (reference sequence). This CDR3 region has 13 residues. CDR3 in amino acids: CASSFRGPGELFF. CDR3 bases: TGTGCCAGCAGTTTTAGGGGGCCCGGGGAGCTGTTTTTT.

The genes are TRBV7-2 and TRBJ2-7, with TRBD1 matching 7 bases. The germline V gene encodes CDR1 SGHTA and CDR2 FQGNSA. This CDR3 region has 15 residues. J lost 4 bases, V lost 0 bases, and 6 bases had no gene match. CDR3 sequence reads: CASSLARDRLYEQYF. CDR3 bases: TGTGCCAGCAGCTTAGCCCGGGACAGACTATACGAGCAGTACTTC.

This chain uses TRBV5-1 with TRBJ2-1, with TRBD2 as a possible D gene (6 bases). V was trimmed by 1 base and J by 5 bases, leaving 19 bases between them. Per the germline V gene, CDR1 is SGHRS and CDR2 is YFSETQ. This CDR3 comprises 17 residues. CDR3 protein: CASSLSLSGVKDNEQFF. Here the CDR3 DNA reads TGCGCCAGCAGCTTGTCCCTGTCGGGAGTCAAGGACAATGAGCAGTTCTTC.

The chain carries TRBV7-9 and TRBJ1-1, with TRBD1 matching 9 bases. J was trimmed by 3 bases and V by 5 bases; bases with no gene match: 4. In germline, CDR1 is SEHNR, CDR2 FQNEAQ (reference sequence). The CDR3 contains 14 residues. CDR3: CASSRTGADTEAFF. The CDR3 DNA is TGTGCCAGCAGCCGGACAGGGGCGGACACTGAAGCTTTCTTT. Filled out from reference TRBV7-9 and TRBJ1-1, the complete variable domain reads DTGVSQNPRHKITKRGQNVTFRCDPISEHNRLYWYRQTLGQGPEFLTYFQNEAQLEKSRLLSDRFSAERPKGSFSTLEIQRTEQGDSAMYLCASSRTGADTEAFFGQGTRLTVV.

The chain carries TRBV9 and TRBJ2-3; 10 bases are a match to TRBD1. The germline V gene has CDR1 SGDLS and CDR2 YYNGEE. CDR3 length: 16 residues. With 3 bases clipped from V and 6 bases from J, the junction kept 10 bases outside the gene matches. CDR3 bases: TGTGCCAGCAGCGCCCGACAGGGGGCTATATACGATACGCAGTATTTT. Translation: CASSARQGAIYDTQYF.

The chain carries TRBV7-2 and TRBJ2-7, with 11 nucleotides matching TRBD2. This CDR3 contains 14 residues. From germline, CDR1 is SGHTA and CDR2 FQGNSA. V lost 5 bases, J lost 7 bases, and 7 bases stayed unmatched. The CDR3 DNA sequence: TGTGCCAGCAGCATTAGCGGGGGGGCCTGGGAGCAGTACTTC. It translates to CASSISGGAWEQYF.

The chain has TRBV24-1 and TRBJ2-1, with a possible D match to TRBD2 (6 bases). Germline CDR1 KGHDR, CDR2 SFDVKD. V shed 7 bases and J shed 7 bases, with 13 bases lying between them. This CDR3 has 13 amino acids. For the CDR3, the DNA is TGTGCCACCAGCCCGGGAGTGGAGAATGAGCAGTTCTTC. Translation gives CATSPGVENEQFF.

CDR3 DNA: TGTGCCAGTTACTACCACAGGGAGATGAACACTGAAGCTTTCTTT. This encodes CASYYHREMNTEAFF. The V and J genes are TRBV19 and TRBJ1-1; TRBD1 might be the D (6 bases). Trimming removed 8 bases from V and 0 bases from J, with 16 bases in between. The CDR3 is made up of 15 amino acids. Germline V gives CDR1 LNHDA, CDR2 SQIVND (reference sequence).

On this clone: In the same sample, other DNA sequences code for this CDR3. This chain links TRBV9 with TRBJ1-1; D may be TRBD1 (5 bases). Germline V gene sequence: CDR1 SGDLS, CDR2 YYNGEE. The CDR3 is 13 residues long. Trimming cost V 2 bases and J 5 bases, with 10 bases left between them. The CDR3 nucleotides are TGTGCCAGCAGCGTCGGGGGACGGACTGAAGCTTTCTTT. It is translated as CASSVGGRTEAFF.

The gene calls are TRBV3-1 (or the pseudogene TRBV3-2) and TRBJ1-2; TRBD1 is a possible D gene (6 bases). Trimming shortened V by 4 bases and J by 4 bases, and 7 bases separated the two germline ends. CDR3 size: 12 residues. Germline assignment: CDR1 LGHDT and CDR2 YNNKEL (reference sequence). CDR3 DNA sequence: TGTGCCAGCAGCCGGGACACCTATGGCTACACCTTC. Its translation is CASSRDTYGYTF.

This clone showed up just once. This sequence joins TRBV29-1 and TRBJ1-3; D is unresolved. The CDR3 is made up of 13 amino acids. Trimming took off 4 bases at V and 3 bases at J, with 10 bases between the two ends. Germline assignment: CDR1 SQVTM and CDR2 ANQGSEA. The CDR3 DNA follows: TGCAGCGTTGCGCGTAGCCTTGGAAACACCATATATTTT. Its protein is CSVARSLGNTIYF.

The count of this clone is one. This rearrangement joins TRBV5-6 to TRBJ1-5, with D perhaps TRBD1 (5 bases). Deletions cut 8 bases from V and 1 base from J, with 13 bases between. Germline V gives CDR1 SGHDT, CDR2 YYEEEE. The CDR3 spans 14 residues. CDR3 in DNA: TGTGCCAGTACATTGGGGCGGAGCAATCAGCCCCAGCATTTT. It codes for CASTLGRSNQPQHF.

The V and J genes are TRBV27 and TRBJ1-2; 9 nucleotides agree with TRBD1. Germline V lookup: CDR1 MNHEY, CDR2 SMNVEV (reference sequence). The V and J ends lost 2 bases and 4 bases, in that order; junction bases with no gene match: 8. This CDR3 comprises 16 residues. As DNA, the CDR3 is TGTGCCAGCAGTTTAAAGGGACAGGGTTGGAGCTATGGCTACACCTTC. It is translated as CASSLKGQGWSYGYTF.